This TCR beta chain is from a study of T cells expressing NK-cell markers. The overall study: Of eight sequenced donors, seven were HCMV-seropositive and one HCMV-seronegative.

There are 12 residues in the CDR3. The germline gives CDR1 SQVTM, CDR2 ANQGSEA. Comment on this clonotype: The antigen is undetermined.

General study findings and limits: Where several donors were concerned, these clonotypes also led the CD3+CD56-NKG2C+ fraction. Dominant NKG2C+ clonotypes accounted for roughly 1.0-7.0% of CD8+ T cells in several donors.

It was by 5'RACE template switching with UMIs that TCR beta cDNA was made. TCRdb re-called the 5' RACE reads and shows each CDR3 protein once, DNA omitted. The listing records fewer than 300,000 distinct CDR3 sequences. The receptor was derived from a woman aged 18-70 years in good health. Sample: blood T cells: a sorted CD56 or NKG2C T cell subset, CD4+ or CD8+ T cells, or bulk PBMC T cells (not recorded which). The chain employs TRBV29-1 and TRBJ2-7; TCRdb's D gene call, TRBD1, goes unchecked for lack of DNA. The CDR3 reads CSFRSQGYEQYF.